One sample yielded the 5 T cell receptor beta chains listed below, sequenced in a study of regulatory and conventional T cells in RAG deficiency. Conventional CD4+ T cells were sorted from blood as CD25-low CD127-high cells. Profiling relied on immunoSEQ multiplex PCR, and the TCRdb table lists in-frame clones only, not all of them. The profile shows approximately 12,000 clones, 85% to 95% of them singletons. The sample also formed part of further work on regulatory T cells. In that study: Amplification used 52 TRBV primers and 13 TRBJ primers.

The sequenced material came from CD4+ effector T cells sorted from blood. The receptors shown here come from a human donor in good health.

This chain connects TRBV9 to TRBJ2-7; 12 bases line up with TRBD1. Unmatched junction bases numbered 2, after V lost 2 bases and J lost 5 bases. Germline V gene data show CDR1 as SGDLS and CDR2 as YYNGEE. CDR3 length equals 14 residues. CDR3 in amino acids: CASSVGTGGHEQYF. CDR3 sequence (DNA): TGTGCCAGCAGCGTCGGGACAGGGGGCCACGAGCAGTACTTC.

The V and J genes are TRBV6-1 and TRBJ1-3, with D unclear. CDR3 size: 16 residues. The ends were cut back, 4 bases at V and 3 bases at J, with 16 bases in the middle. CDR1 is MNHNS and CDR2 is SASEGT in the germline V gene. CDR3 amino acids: CASSGHIFNLGNTIYF. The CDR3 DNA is TGTGCCAGCAGTGGACATATCTTTAATCTTGGAAACACCATATATTTT.

In DNA, the CDR3 is TGTGCCAGCTCACCACGTCCATCCTACGAGCAGTACTTC. Residues: CASSPRPSYEQYF. This rearrangement joins TRBV18 to TRBJ2-7; D gene unclear. The CDR3 has 13 amino acids. From germline, CDR1 is KGHSH and CDR2 LQKENI. Trimming cost V 1 base and J 1 base, with 5 bases left between them.

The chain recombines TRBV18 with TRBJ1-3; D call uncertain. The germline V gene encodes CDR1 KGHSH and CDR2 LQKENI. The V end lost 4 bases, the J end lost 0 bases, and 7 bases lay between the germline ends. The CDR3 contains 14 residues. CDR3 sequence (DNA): TGTGCCAGCTCACTGGATAGCTCTGGAAACACCATATATTTT. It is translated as CASSLDSSGNTIYF.

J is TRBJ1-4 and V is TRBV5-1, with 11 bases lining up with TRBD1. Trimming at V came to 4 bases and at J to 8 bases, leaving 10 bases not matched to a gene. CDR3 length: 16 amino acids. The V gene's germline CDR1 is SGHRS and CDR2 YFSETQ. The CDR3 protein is CASSTGQGAIGEKLFF. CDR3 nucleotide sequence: TGCGCCAGCAGCACCGGACAGGGGGCAATAGGAGAAAAACTGTTTTTT.